Sequencing of this TCR beta chain was carried out in a study of T-cell memory formation after mild COVID-19. The CDR3 loop spans 16 amino acids. TCRdb called the 5' RACE reads again in MiXCR, with one record for every CDR3 protein. Among 160,000 or so distinct CDR3 sequences listed, roughly 31% were seen once. This TCR was recovered from an adult woman who had mild COVID-19 (a few samples of this study predate the infection). Cell type and time point are not known. The chain links TRBV21-1 to TRBJ2-3; the D call of TRBD2 is as the table states it, not checked on the DNA. TRBV21-1 is listed as a pseudogene. The sequencing sample was made of PBMCs or a T cell subset sorted from them (not recorded which). DNA of the CDR3: TGTGCCAGCGGCCAACTAGCGGGAGGGCCTCGGGATACGCAGTATTTT. Amino acid sequence: CASGQLAGGPRDTQYF.